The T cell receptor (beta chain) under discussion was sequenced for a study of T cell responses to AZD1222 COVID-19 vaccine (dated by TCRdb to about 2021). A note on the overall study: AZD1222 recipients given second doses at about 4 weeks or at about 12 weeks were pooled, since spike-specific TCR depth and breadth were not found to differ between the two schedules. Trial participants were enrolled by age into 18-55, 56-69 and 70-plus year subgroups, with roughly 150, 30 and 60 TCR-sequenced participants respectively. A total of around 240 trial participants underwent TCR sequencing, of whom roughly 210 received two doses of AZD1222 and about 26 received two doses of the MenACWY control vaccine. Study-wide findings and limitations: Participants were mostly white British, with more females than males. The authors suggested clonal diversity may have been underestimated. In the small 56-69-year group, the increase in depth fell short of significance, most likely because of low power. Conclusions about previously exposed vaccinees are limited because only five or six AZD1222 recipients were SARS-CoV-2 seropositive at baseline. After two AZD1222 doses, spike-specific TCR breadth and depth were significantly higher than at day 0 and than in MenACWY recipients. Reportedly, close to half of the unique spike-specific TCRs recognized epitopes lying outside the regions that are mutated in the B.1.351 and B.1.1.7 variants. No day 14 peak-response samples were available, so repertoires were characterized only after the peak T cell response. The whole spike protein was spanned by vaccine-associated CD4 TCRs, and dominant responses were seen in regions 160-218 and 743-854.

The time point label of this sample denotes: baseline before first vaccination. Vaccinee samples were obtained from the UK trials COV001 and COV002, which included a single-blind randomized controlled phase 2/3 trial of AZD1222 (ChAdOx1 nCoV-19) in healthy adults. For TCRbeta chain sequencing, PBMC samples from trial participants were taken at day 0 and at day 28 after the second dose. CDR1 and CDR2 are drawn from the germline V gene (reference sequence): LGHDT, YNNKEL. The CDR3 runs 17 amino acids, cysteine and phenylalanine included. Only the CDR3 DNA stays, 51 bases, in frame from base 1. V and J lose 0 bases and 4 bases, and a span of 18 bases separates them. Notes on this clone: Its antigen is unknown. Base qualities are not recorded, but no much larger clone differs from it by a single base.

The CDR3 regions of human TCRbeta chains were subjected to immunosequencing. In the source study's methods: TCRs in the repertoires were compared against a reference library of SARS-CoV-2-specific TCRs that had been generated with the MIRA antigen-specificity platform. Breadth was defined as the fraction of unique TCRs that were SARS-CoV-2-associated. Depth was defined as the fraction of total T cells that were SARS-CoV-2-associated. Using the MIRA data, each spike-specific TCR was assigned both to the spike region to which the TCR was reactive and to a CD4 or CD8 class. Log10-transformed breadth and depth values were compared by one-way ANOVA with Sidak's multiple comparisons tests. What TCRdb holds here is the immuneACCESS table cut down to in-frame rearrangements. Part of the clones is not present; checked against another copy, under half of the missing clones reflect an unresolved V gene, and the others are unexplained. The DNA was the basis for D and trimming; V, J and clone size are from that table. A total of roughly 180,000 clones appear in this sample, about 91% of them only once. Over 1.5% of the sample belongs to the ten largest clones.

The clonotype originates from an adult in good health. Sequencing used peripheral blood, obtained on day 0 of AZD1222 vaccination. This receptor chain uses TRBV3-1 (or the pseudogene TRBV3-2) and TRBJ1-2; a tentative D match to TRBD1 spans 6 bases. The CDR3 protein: CASSQDCRGRLSYGYTF. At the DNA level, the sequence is TGTGCCAGCAGCCAAGATTGCAGGGGTCGTCTATCCTATGGCTACACCTTC.